This T cell receptor (beta chain) was sequenced during a study of T-cell memory formation after mild COVID-19. For the study at large: Largely donor-specific TCR clusters were found.

TCRdb analysed the 5' RACE reads with MiXCR anew, one entry per CDR3 protein. The data show roughly 400,000 distinct CDR3 sequences, 24% seen once. Comments on this clonotype: The antigen is undetermined.

V was cut by 5 bases and J by 2 bases, with 18 bases left in between. CDR3 size: 16 residues. The germline V gene has CDR1 KGHDR and CDR2 SFDVKD. Findings and caveats of the study: Of the contracting clones, CD4+ ones lay mainly in CM and EM, and CD8+ ones in EMRA.

This TCR was sampled from an adult woman who had mild COVID-19 (a few samples of this study predate the infection). Cell type and time point are not known. This chain connects TRBV24-1 to TRBJ2-7, with TRBD1 as a possible D gene (6 bases). Sequenced: PBMCs or a T cell subset sorted from them (not recorded which). The chain's CDR3 is CATSVQDRNLTYEQYF. The CDR3 DNA reads TGTGCCACCAGTGTCCAAGACAGGAACCTGACCTACGAGCAGTACTTC.